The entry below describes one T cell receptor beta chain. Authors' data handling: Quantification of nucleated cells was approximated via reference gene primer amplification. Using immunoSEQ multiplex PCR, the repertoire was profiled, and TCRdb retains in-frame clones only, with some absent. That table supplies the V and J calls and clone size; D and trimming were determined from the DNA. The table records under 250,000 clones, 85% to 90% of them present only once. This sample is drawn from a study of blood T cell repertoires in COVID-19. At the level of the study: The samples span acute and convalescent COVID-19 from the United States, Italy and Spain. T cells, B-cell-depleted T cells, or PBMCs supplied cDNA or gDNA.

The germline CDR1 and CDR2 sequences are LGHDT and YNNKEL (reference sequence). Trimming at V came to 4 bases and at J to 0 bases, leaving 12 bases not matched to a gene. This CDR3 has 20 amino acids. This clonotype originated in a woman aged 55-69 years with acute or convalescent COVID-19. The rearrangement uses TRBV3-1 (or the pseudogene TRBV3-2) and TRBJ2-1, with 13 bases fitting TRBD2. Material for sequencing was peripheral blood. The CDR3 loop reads CASSRWTSGSWLTSYNEQFF. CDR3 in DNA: TGTGCCAGCAGCCGGTGGACTAGCGGGAGCTGGTTGACCTCCTACAATGAGCAGTTCTTC.